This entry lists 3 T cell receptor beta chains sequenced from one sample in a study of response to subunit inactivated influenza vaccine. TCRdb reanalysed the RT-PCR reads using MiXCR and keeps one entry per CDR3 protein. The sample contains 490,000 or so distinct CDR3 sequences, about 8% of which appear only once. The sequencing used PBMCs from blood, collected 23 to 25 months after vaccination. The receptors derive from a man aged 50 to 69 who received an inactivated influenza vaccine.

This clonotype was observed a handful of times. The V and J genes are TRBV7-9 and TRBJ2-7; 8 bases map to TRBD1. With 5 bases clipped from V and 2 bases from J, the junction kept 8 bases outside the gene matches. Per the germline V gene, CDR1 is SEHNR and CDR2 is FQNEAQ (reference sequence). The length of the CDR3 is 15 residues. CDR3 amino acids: CASSQGQGRTYEQYF. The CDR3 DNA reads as TGTGCCAGCAGCCAAGGACAGGGAAGGACCTACGAGCAGTACTTC.

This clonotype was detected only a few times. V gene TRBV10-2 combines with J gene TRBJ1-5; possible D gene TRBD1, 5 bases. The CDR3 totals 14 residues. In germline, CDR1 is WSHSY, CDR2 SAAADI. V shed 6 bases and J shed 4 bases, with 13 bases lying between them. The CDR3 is CASRDTGPNQPQHF. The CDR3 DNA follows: TGCGCCAGCAGGGACACGGGGCCGAATCAGCCCCAGCATTTT.

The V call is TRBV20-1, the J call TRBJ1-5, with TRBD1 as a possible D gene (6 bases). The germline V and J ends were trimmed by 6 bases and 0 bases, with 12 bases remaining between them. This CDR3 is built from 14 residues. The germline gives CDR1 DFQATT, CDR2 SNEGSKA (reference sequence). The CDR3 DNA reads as TGCAGTGCCATCCAGGGGTATAGCAATCAGCCCCAGCATTTT. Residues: CSAIQGYSNQPQHF.